The present T cell receptor (beta chain) was sequenced within a study of blood T cells in healthy people across ages. Peripheral blood samples of 7.5 to 10 milliliters were drawn from each donor. Samples had at least 6.5 million PBMCs isolated from them. The length of the CDR3 is 17 residues. V shed 2 bases and J 8 bases; nucleotides not matched to a gene: 15. Per the germline V gene, CDR1 is SGHDN and CDR2 is FVKESK. Next came a second PCR, run for roughly 6 to 11 cycles, which used a sample-barcoded 5' primer along with a J-beta primer mix. MiXCR, applied by TCRdb to the 5' RACE reads, yields one record per CDR3 protein. This sample has around 990,000 distinct CDR3 sequences, with 25% found just once. The data also belong to a second study, concerning T cells of mothers and their children. Per that study: In cDNA synthesis, all of the extracted RNA was used at about 1.6 ug per 15 ul. Similar thymic selection effects on TCR recombination output appear in pairs, both related and unrelated.

This TCR derives from a girl aged 2-15 years in good health. This chain uses TRBV14 with TRBJ2-4, with TRBD2 matching 7 bases. Input material: blood. CDR3 sequence: CASSQLTGTVGRDIQYF. The CDR3 DNA reads as TGTGCCAGCAGCCAATTGACGGGGACCGTGGGGAGGGACATTCAGTACTTC. The full variable domain, its missing parts supplied by reference TRBV14 and TRBJ2-4, is EAGVTQFPSHSVIEKGQTVTLRCDPISGHDNLYWYRRVMGKEIKFLLHFVKESKQDESGMPNNRFLAERTGGTYSTLKVQPAELEDSGVYFCASSQLTGTVGRDIQYFGAGTRLSVL.